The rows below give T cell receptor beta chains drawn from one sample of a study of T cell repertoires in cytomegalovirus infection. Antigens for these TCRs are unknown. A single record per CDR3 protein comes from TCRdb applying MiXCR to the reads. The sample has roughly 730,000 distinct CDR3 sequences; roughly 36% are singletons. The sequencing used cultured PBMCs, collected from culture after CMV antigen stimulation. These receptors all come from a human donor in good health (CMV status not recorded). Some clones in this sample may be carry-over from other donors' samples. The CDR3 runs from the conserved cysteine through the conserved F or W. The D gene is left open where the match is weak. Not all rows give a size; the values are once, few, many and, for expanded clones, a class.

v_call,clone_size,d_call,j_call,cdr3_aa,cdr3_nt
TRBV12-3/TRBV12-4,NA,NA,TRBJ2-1,CASSRTTIQYNEQFF,TGTGCCAGCAGTAGGACAACCATTCAATACAATGAGCAGTTCTTC
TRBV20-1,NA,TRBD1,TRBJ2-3,CSARVVTGAVHTDTQYF,TGCAGTGCTAGAGTCGTGACAGGGGCCGTCCACACAGATACGCAGTATTTT
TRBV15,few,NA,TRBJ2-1,CATRRMFEDEQFF,TGTGCCACCAGAAGAATGTTCGAGGATGAGCAGTTCTTC
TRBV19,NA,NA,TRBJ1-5,CASSTGTLGQPQHF,TGTGCCAGTAGTACCGGGACCCTAGGTCAGCCCCAGCATTTT
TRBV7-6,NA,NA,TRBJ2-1,CASSPQGPASSYNEQFF,TGTGCCAGCAGCCCCCAGGGTCCCGCAAGCTCCTACAATGAGCAGTTCTTC
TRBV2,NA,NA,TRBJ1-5,CASSKDRKDQPQHF,TGTGCCAGCAGCAAGGACAGAAAAGATCAGCCCCAGCATTTT
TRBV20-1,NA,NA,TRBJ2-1,CSASQYEEFF,TGCAGTGCTAGTCAGTATGAGGAGTTCTTC
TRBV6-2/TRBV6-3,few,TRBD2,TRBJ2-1,CATAVTSVDNEQFF,TGTGCCACCGCGGTTACTAGCGTGGACAATGAGCAGTTCTTC
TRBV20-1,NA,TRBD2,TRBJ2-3,CSARKVAGEDTQYF,TGCAGTGCTAGGAAGGTAGCGGGAGAGGATACGCAGTATTTT
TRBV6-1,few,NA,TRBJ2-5,CASSEALLAEAHAKYF,TGTGCCAGCAGTGAAGCCCTCCTTGCCGAGGCGCATGCTAAGTACTTC
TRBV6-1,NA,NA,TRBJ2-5,CATHLTTGEGETQYF,TGTGCCACCCATCTGACAACAGGGGAGGGTGAGACCCAGTACTTC
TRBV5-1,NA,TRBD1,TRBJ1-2,CASSFRSGRTGLYYGYTF,TGCGCCAGCAGCTTCCGATCCGGTAGGACAGGGCTTTACTATGGCTACACCTTC
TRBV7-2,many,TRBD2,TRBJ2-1,CASSPTSGRSGRIEQFF,TGTGCCAGCAGCCCGACTAGCGGGAGGTCTGGTAGGATTGAGCAGTTCTTC
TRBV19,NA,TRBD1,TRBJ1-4,CASSDRQGRNEKLFF,TGTGCCAGTAGTGATCGACAGGGCCGTAATGAAAAACTGTTTTTT
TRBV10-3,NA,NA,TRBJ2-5,CATALGGYQETQYF,TGTGCCACCGCCCTAGGGGGGTACCAAGAGACCCAGTACTTC
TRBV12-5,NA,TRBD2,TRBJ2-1,CASGKAGAEFF,TGTGCTAGTGGTAAAGCGGGAGCAGAGTTCTTC
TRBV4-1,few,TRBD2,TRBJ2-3,CASSGGLAVPDTQYF,TGCGCCAGCAGCGGGGGACTAGCGGTCCCCGATACGCAGTATTTT
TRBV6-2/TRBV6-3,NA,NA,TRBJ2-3,CASSYPQPDTQYF,TGTGCCAGCAGTTATCCCCAGCCAGATACGCAGTATTTT
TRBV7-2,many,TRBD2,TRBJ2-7,CASSSGLASSYEQYF,TGTGCCAGCAGCTCCGGACTAGCGAGCTCCTACGAGCAGTACTTC
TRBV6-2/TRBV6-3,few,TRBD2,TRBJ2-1,CASSNAGTSGRAPYNEQFF,TGTGCCAGCAGTAACGCCGGGACTAGCGGGAGGGCCCCCTACAATGAGCAGTTCTTC
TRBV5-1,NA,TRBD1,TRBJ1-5,CASSSTGGRDQPQHF,TGCGCCAGCAGCTCCACAGGGGGCCGCGATCAGCCCCAGCATTTT
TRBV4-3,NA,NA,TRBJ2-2,CASSQGRQRNTGELFF,TGCGCCAGCAGCCAAGGTCGCCAGCGAAACACCGGGGAGCTGTTTTTT
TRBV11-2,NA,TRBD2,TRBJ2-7,CASSLELAGSYQQYF,TGTGCCAGCAGCTTAGAACTAGCGGGATCCTACCAGCAGTACTTC
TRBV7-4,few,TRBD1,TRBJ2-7,CASSPGTGSDEQYF,TGTGCCAGCAGCCCCGGGACAGGGTCCGACGAGCAGTACTTC
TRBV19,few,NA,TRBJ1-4,CASSPGGNEKLFF,TGTGCCAGTAGTCCCGGGGGGAATGAAAAACTGTTTTTT
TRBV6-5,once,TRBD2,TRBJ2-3,CASSYSIGGRAGDTQYF,TGTGCCAGCAGTTACTCGATAGGCGGGAGGGCCGGTGATACGCAGTATTTT
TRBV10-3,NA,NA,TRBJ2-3,CAISESGPTDTQYF,TGTGCCATCAGTGAGTCCGGCCCCACAGATACGCAGTATTTT
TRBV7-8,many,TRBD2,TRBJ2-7,CASSLGGLAGAVSYEQYF,TGTGCCAGCAGCTTAGGGGGGTTGGCGGGAGCTGTGTCCTACGAGCAGTACTTC
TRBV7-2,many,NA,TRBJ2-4,CASSLYEGAKNIQYF,TGTGCCAGCAGCTTATATGAGGGTGCCAAAAACATTCAGTACTTC